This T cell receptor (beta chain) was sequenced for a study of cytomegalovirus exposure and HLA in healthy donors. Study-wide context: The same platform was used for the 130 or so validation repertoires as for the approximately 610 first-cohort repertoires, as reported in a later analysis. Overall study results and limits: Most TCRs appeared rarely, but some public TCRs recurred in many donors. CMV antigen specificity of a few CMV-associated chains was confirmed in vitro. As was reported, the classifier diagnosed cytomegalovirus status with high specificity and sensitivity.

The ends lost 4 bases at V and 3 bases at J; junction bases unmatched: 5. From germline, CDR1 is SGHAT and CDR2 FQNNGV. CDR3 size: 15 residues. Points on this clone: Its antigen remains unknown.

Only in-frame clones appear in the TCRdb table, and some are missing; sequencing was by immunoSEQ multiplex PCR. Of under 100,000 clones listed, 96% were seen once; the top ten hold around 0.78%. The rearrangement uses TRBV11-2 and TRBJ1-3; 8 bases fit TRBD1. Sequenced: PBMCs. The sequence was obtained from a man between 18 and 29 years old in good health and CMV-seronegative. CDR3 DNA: TGTGCCAGCAGCTCCTCTGACAGGGGTGGAAACACCATATATTTT. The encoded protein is CASSSSDRGGNTIYF.